The source of this T cell receptor beta chain is a study of OX40 agonist ivuxolimab in advanced cancers. Looking at the study overall: The dose-escalation group included hepatocellular carcinoma, melanoma, renal cell carcinoma and head and neck cancer.

Measured with immunoSEQ multiplex PCR; TCRdb has only the in-frame clones, and not every one. The sample records 21,000 or so clones, roughly four fifths being singletons. This CDR3 has 13 amino acids. Germline V gene sequence: CDR1 LNHNV, CDR2 YYDKDF (reference sequence). The chain carries TRBV15 and TRBJ2-5; no firm D call. The J call may be mistaken, given a closer DNA end match to TRBJ2-7. Sequencing was performed on CD4+ or CD8+ T cells sorted from blood, taken in a trial of the OX40 agonist ivuxolimab. The clonotype comes from an adult with an advanced solid tumor such as melanoma, head and neck, liver or kidney cancer. CDR3 DNA: TGTGCCACCAGCAGAGACCGAGGCTACGAGCAGTACTTC. Encoded protein: CATSRDRGYEQYF.